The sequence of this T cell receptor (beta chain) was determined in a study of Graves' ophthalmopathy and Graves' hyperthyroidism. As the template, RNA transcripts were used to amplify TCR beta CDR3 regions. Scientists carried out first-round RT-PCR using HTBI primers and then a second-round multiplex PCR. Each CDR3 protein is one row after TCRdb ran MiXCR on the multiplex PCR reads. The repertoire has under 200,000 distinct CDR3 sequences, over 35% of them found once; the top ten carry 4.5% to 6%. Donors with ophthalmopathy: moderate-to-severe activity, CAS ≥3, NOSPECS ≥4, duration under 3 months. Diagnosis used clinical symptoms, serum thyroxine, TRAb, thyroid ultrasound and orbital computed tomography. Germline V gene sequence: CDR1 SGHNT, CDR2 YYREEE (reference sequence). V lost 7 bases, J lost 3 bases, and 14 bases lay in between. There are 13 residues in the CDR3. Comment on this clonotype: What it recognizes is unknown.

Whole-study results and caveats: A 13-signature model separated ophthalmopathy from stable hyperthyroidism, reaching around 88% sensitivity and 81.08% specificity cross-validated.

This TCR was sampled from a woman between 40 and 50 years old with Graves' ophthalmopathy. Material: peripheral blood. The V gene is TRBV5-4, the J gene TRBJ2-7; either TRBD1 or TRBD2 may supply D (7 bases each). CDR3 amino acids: CASQGGSDYEQYF. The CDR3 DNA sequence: TGTGCCAGCCAGGGGGGGAGCGACTACGAGCAGTACTTC. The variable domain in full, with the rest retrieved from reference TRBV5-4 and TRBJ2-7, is ETGVTQSPTHLIKTRGQQVTLRCSSQSGHNTVSWYQQALGQGPQFIFQYYREEENGRGNFPPRFSGLQFPNYSSELNVNALELDDSALYLCASQGGSDYEQYFGPGTRLTVT.